Below are 14 T cell receptor beta chains sequenced from a single sample in a study of T cell responses to AZD1222 COVID-19 vaccine (dated by TCRdb to about 2021). Taken with the paper, the label for time point translates to: baseline before first vaccination. Library preparation employed the immunoSEQ multiplex PCR assay. TCRdb's version of the immuneACCESS table is confined to in-frame rearrangements and falls short of the full clone set. An unresolved V gene accounts for under half of the shortfall where checked; the remainder is of unknown origin. The sample yields about 56,000 clones; approximately 85% were counted once. Over 12% of the sample is held by the ten biggest clonotypes. The source was peripheral blood, collected on day 0 of AZD1222 vaccination. The receptors come from an adult in good health.

The chain links TRBV5-1 to TRBJ1-2; 9 bases align to TRBD1. With 0 bases clipped from V and 9 bases from J, the junction kept 6 bases outside the gene matches. CDR3 length: 14 residues. The V gene's germline CDR1 is SGHRS and CDR2 YFSETQ. The CDR3 coding sequence is TGCGCCAGCAGCTTGGGACAGGGGGACGTGCGCTACACCTTC. It encodes CASSLGQGDVRYTF.

V and J are TRBV5-1 and TRBJ1-2; D is possibly TRBD1 (6 bases). V lost 0 bases, J lost 8 bases, and 14 bases lay in between. CDR1 SGHRS and CDR2 YFSETQ come from the germline V gene. The CDR3 sequence is 14 residues long. CDR3 DNA sequence: TGCGCCAGCAGCTTGGGCTACAGGGTCGGCGGCTACACCTTC. This gives the protein CASSLGYRVGGYTF.

The CDR3 nucleotides are TGTGCCAGCAGCCAAGCCTCAAAGCTCGAGCAGTACTTC. Its translation is CASSQASKLEQYF. The chain couples TRBV3-1 (or the pseudogene TRBV3-2) to TRBJ2-7; D is ambiguous. The CDR3 loop spans 13 amino acids. The V gene lost 1 base and the J gene lost 6 bases, with 10 bases spanning the gap. Germline values: CDR1 LGHDT, CDR2 YNNKEL (reference sequence).

This rearrangement joins TRBV4-1 to TRBJ1-2; 10 positions agree with TRBD1. With 0 bases clipped from V and 8 bases from J, the junction kept 9 bases outside the gene matches. The CDR3 loop spans 16 amino acids. CDR1 MGHRA and CDR2 YSYEKL come from the germline V gene. The CDR3 reads CASSQDDRQGARGYTF. CDR3 nucleotide sequence: TGCGCCAGCAGCCAAGACGATAGACAGGGGGCGCGGGGCTACACCTTC.

The chain carries TRBV6-5 and TRBJ1-4; D gene unclear. V shed 0 bases and J shed 4 bases, with 12 bases lying between them. CDR3 size: 16 residues. Germline V gives CDR1 MNHEY, CDR2 SVGAGI. CDR3 sequence (DNA): TGTGCCAGCAGTTACTCGTTGGCCCTCGATAATGAAAAACTGTTTTTT. Translated: CASSYSLALDNEKLFF.

The chain employs TRBV28 and TRBJ1-2; 11 bases agree with TRBD1. CDR1 MDHEN and CDR2 SYDVKM come from the germline V gene. CDR3 length: 16 amino acids. The V segment lost 2 bases and the J segment 1 base; nucleotides outside the gene matches: 3. In nucleotides, the CDR3 is TGTGCCAGCAGTTTAGGCGGGACAGGGGGTAACTATGGCTACACCTTC. Protein: CASSLGGTGGNYGYTF.

Only a few counts were recorded for this clone. The chain carries TRBV19 and TRBJ2-1, with TRBD2 matching 8 bases. CDR1 and CDR2 from the germline V gene are LNHDA and SQIVND (reference sequence). This CDR3 contains 15 residues. V lost 4 bases to trimming and J lost 6 bases; unmatched junction nucleotides: 8. The DNA of the CDR3 is TGTGCCAGTAGTAGCGGGGGGCTAAATCGCAATGAGCAGTTCTTC. It is translated as CASSSGGLNRNEQFF.

Only a few counts were recorded for this clone. This rearrangement joins TRBV15 to TRBJ2-5; D might be TRBD1 (5 bases). Trimming removed 2 bases at V and 5 bases at J, with 12 bases between. This CDR3 comprises 14 residues. Germline V gene sequence: CDR1 LNHNV, CDR2 YYDKDF (reference sequence). In DNA, the CDR3 is TGTGCCACCAGCAGACCTCAGGGATGGGAGACCCAGTACTTC. This gives the protein CATSRPQGWETQYF.

The chain combines TRBV6-5 with TRBJ2-7; D might be TRBD2 (5 bases). Looked up from germline, CDR1 is MNHEY and CDR2 is SVGAGI. V gave up 8 bases and J gave up 1 base, with 6 bases separating them. The CDR3 totals 11 residues. The chain's CDR3 is CASRRSYEQYF. Here the CDR3 DNA reads TGTGCCAGCCGGAGGTCCTACGAGCAGTACTTC.

The J gene is TRBJ1-6, the V gene TRBV7-9; maybe TRBD1 (5 bases). Germline V CDR1 and CDR2: SEHNR, FQNEAQ (reference sequence). The CDR3 contains 15 residues. Trimming pared 7 bases from V and 6 bases from J, leaving 16 bases between. The CDR3 DNA sequence: TGTGCCAGCACCTCATTCGGGACTGTTAATTCACCCCTCCACTTT. Protein: CASTSFGTVNSPLHF. The full variable domain, rest sourced from reference TRBV7-9 and TRBJ1-6, is DTGVSQNPRHKITKRGQNVTFRCDPISEHNRLYWYRQTLGQGPEFLTYFQNEAQLEKSRLLSDRFSAERPKGSFSTLEIQRTEQGDSAMYLCASTSFGTVNSPLHFGNGTRLTVT.

The chain links TRBV12-3 or TRBV12-4 to TRBJ1-2; no firm D call. Trimming left V 3 bases short and J 3 bases short, with 5 bases between. The CDR3 is 12 amino acids. CDR3 region: CASSFQDYGYTF. For the CDR3, the DNA is TGTGCCAGCAGTTTCCAGGACTATGGCTACACCTTC.

Here the CDR3 reads CASRRGDRANEKLFF. The CDR3 DNA follows: TGTGCCAGCAGGAGGGGGGACCGGGCTAATGAAAAACTGTTTTTT. This sequence joins TRBV2 and TRBJ1-4, with D maybe TRBD1 (6 bases). V was cut by 6 bases and J by 3 bases, with 14 bases left in between. CDR1 is SNHLY and CDR2 is FYNNEI in the germline V gene. The CDR3 sequence is 15 residues long.

This chain connects TRBV5-4 to TRBJ1-5, with D maybe TRBD1 (5 bases). CDR3 length equals 14 residues. Germline V gene lookup returns CDR1 SGHNT and CDR2 YYREEE (reference sequence). V was cut by 0 bases and J by 7 bases, with 11 bases left in between. This chain's CDR3 is CASSLDGAGQPQHF. Here the CDR3 DNA reads TGTGCCAGCAGCTTGGACGGGGCGGGGCAGCCCCAGCATTTT.

This chain connects TRBV7-9 to TRBJ2-7, with TRBD1 as a possible D gene (6 bases). Germline values: CDR1 SEHNR, CDR2 FQNEAQ (reference sequence). The CDR3 runs to 13 residues. V dropped 2 bases and J dropped 4 bases, with 9 bases sitting between them. The CDR3 is CASSLHREYEQYF. The CDR3 nucleotides are TGTGCCAGCAGCTTACACAGGGAATACGAGCAGTACTTC.